A selection of T cell receptor beta chains follows, all from one sample in a study of blood T cell repertoires in COVID-19. Generated by immunoSEQ multiplex PCR, the TCRdb table keeps only in-frame clones and is missing some. There are roughly 230,000 clones in the sample; more than 75% occur only once, and just under 1% lies in the top ten. Sample: peripheral blood. These receptors all stem from a man in his forties or fifties with acute or convalescent COVID-19. The CDR3 runs from the conserved cysteine through the conserved F or W. A D gene is named only where the DNA matches it firmly. Clone size appears in some rows only: once, few, many, or a class for an expanded clone.

CDR3aa: CASNGREAGSVHYTF
d_gene: NA
abundance: NA
v_gene: TRBV2
j_gene: TRBJ1-2

CDR3aa: CASSYASWTDGYTF
d_gene: NA
abundance: NA
v_gene: TRBV6-2/TRBV6-3
j_gene: TRBJ1-2

CDR3aa: CATSRDVGTSYEQYF
d_gene: NA
abundance: NA
v_gene: TRBV15
j_gene: TRBJ2-7

CDR3aa: CASSPTGSGSMGYTF
d_gene: NA
abundance: NA
v_gene: TRBV14
j_gene: TRBJ1-2

CDR3aa: CASSLGTGDNQPQHF
d_gene: TRBD1
abundance: NA
v_gene: TRBV5-4
j_gene: TRBJ1-5

CDR3aa: CASSPTGNQPQHF
d_gene: NA
abundance: NA
v_gene: TRBV2
j_gene: TRBJ1-5

CDR3aa: CASALTPETEAFF
d_gene: NA
abundance: NA
v_gene: TRBV6-6
j_gene: TRBJ1-1

CDR3aa: CASSHASGTDIYEQYF
d_gene: TRBD1
abundance: NA
v_gene: TRBV4-2
j_gene: TRBJ2-7

CDR3aa: CASSFEEGNRQPQHF
d_gene: NA
abundance: once
v_gene: TRBV6-2/TRBV6-3
j_gene: TRBJ1-5

CDR3aa: CASSLYLAGSSTDTQYF
d_gene: TRBD2
abundance: NA
v_gene: TRBV5-1
j_gene: TRBJ2-3

CDR3aa: CASSPTASYEQYF
d_gene: NA
abundance: NA
v_gene: TRBV19
j_gene: TRBJ2-7

CDR3aa: CASSDSGFYEQYF
d_gene: NA
abundance: NA
v_gene: TRBV2
j_gene: TRBJ2-7

CDR3aa: CASSQGRRGEQYF
d_gene: NA
abundance: NA
v_gene: TRBV3-1/TRBV3-2
j_gene: TRBJ2-7

CDR3aa: CSVGGIWGFTGNTIYF
d_gene: NA
abundance: NA
v_gene: TRBV29-1
j_gene: TRBJ1-3

CDR3aa: CAWSTGVDEKLFF
d_gene: TRBD1
abundance: NA
v_gene: TRBV30
j_gene: TRBJ1-4

CDR3aa: CAWSVGRLNTEAFF
d_gene: NA
abundance: NA
v_gene: TRBV30
j_gene: TRBJ1-1

CDR3aa: CASSSEGLHSGNTIYF
d_gene: NA
abundance: NA
v_gene: TRBV7-6
j_gene: TRBJ1-3

CDR3aa: CASTPAGVSNQPQHF
d_gene: NA
abundance: NA
v_gene: TRBV27
j_gene: TRBJ1-5

CDR3aa: CASSQDGTANPRGAFF
d_gene: TRBD1
abundance: NA
v_gene: TRBV14
j_gene: TRBJ1-1

CDR3aa: CASSLGLLAGGRTGELFF
d_gene: TRBD2
abundance: NA
v_gene: TRBV5-1
j_gene: TRBJ2-2

CDR3aa: CASSLHRDSIYNSPLHF
d_gene: TRBD1
abundance: NA
v_gene: TRBV27
j_gene: TRBJ1-6

CDR3aa: CASSPARDRVYGYTF
d_gene: TRBD1
abundance: NA
v_gene: TRBV7-2
j_gene: TRBJ1-2

CDR3aa: CASSPQGGGTEAFF
d_gene: NA
abundance: NA
v_gene: TRBV19
j_gene: TRBJ1-1

CDR3aa: CASSLEARGTGELFF
d_gene: NA
abundance: NA
v_gene: TRBV5-1
j_gene: TRBJ2-2

CDR3aa: CASSPIRAGGGSNQPQHF
d_gene: NA
abundance: NA
v_gene: TRBV28
j_gene: TRBJ1-5

CDR3aa: CASSLVEGLREKLFF
d_gene: NA
abundance: NA
v_gene: TRBV7-9
j_gene: TRBJ1-4